Listed below are T cell receptor beta chains from one sample, sequenced in a study of blood T cell repertoires in COVID-19. TCRdb keeps only in-frame clones here, not all; method: immunoSEQ multiplex PCR. The data show some 68,000 clones, approximately 87% seen once. The sample was peripheral blood. These receptors came from a man between 45 and 60 years old with active COVID-19. Both conserved end residues are trimmed from each CDR3.

TRBV20-1 SANRAHGYT
TRBV7-8 ASSLGGEGTQY
TRBV5-4 ASRPNGGYGYT
TRBV12-3/TRBV12-4 ASSLTANEQF
TRBV19 ATRGLATYTQY
TRBV20-1 SASQGAGNTIY
TRBV5-1 ASSRIGTGEREQY
TRBV3-1/TRBV3-2 ASSQPDYNSPLH
TRBV6-2/TRBV6-3 ASSVREIGNEQF
TRBV7-8 ASSLWGGLTDTQY
TRBV11-2 ASSLTSGNYYEQY
TRBV19 ASSITSGFEAF
TRBV6-4 ASSDPGRDSPNYGYT
TRBV10-3 AIRRAGETQY
TRBV5-8 ASSLAVGGTEAF
TRBV4-1 ASSQTGGETVSQY
TRBV15 ATSREQRPGEQY
TRBV6-4 ASSDSTSGSEQY
TRBV23-1 ASSQVPRTGDHWNTEAF
TRBV9 ASSVSQGSPYEQY
TRBV7-9 ASSFRGGAEAF
TRBV30 AWSGTGLPNYGYT
TRBV3-1/TRBV3-2 ASSQGLRSGIPSRELF
TRBV6-5 ASSFTGPRSSPLH
TRBV12-3/TRBV12-4 ASSFGSDYGYT
TRBV7-3 ASSLAPSQPQH
TRBV30 AWSAQERQPQH
TRBV5-6 ASSFFQGAIAYNEQF
TRBV4-1 ASTPTGAPYEQY
TRBV7-2 ASSLNGGLAGGWETQY
TRBV25-1 ASSETRRANEKLF
TRBV2 ASSAGANVLT
TRBV28 ASIWSGGTGELF
TRBV7-9 ASNIVGSSEETQY
TRBV30 AWSVRGGGTNEKLF
TRBV4-2 ASSPGGGRDTQY
TRBV6-5 ASSSPGGDTQY
TRBV28 ASSDRGRDEKLF
TRBV15 ATSRDRGNYGYT
TRBV6-5 ASSGWEERYEQY
TRBV5-1 ASSSMTGGSGETQY
TRBV4-3 ASSQELGQGNYGYT
TRBV18 ASSPRASGKDIAGELF
TRBV12-3/TRBV12-4 ATSSGTEAF
TRBV7-7 ASSLTERQETQY
TRBV6-1 ASSETGYRVIEQY
TRBV28 ASSLRTGATSYGYT
TRBV9 ASSVEVLGTGSYNEQF
TRBV7-8 ASSSYSVGETQY
TRBV7-3 ASSLNGVAAGSEQY
TRBV5-4 ASSPNGDTNQPQH
TRBV18 ASSNQGAYEQY
TRBV7-2 ASSLPAWTGGYQETQY
TRBV4-1 ASSQEGAVTYGYT
TRBV10-3 AISEFQGFNQPQH
TRBV3-1/TRBV3-2 ASSPRGTGGAETQY
TRBV12-5 ASGIGTGTDTQY
TRBV16 ASSQLANTEAF
TRBV29-1 SGTSGTDTQY
TRBV2 ASSQWDRSGTEAF